This entry features one T cell receptor beta chain sequence. Germline V gives CDR1 KGHSH, CDR2 LQKENI. There are 16 residues in the CDR3. Trimming took 3 bases from V and 6 from J; bases not matched to a gene: 10. PCR was performed using 60 Vbeta and 13 Jbeta primers. Method: immunoSEQ multiplex PCR; TCRdb's copy keeps in-frame clones and lacks some. Among around 210,000 clones listed, roughly 80% were seen once. This sample was included in a study of cytomegalovirus exposure and HLA in healthy donors. V gene TRBV18 combines with J gene TRBJ2-1; 8 bases are a match to TRBD1. This receptor was obtained from a man in his fifties in good health and CMV-seronegative. The sample was PBMCs. The CDR3 loop is CASSPTSGGWSNEQFF. For the CDR3, the DNA is TGTGCCAGCTCACCCACCTCAGGGGGCTGGTCCAATGAGCAGTTCTTC.